This entry lists 21 T cell receptor beta chains sequenced from one sample in a study of shared clonotypes between healthy human individuals. Generated by immunoSEQ multiplex PCR, the TCRdb table keeps only in-frame clones and is missing some. This sample has 950,000 to 1,200,000 clones; 70% to 80% occur once, and the top ten carry 0.89%. Material: memory CD4+ T cells from PBMCs. Subset defined: CD45RA-negative fraction. The receptors shown here come from a man between 18 and 35 years old in good health. Some clones in this sample may be carry-over from other donors' samples.

The chain couples TRBV18 to TRBJ2-1; no clear D. CDR1 is KGHSH, CDR2 LQKENI, per germline. The V end was cut by 6 bases, the J end by 6 bases, with 9 bases between. This CDR3 is 12 amino acids long. CDR3 sequence reads: CASSPFSNEQFF. CDR3 coding DNA: TGTGCCAGCTCCCCCTTCAGCAATGAGCAGTTCTTC.

This clone was counted only a few times. The V call is TRBV10-2, the J call TRBJ1-6; no clear D. The germline V gene encodes CDR1 WSHSY and CDR2 SAAADI. The CDR3 extends over 14 amino acids. V lost 8 bases and J lost 9, with 17 bases in between. The CDR3 nucleotides are TGCGCCAGCGCCGATCCCCATAGAGGTTCACCCCTCCACTTT. Amino acid sequence: CASADPHRGSPLHF.

The chain carries TRBV5-6 and TRBJ2-7; possible D gene TRBD1, 5 bases. CDR1 and CDR2 from the germline V gene are SGHDT and YYEEEE. V lost 1 base and J 6 bases, leaving 17 bases between the germline ends. This CDR3 is 15 amino acids long. Written as DNA, the CDR3 is TGTGCCAGCAGCTTGTATTCAGGGTTGATGGGCGAGCAGTACTTC. It encodes CASSLYSGLMGEQYF.

This clone was found a few times. V gene TRBV30 combines with J gene TRBJ1-5; TRBD1 aligns across 8 bases. The CDR3 totals 15 residues. Germline CDR1 GTSNPN, CDR2 SVGIG (reference sequence). V gave up 4 bases and J gave up 7 bases; unmatched junction bases: 12. The CDR3 protein is CAWTPRGQSRQPQHF. Here the CDR3 DNA reads TGTGCCTGGACTCCCAGGGGGCAATCACGGCAGCCCCAGCATTTT.

V gene TRBV25-1 combines with J gene TRBJ1-1; D is ambiguous. V lost 7 bases, J lost 7 bases, and 13 bases lay in between. CDR1 is MGHDK and CDR2 is SYGVNS in the germline V gene. The CDR3 has 12 amino acids. The CDR3 protein is CASISHGIEAFF. In DNA, the CDR3 is TGTGCCAGCATCTCCCACGGAATTGAAGCTTTCTTT.

The CDR3: CSVGTGLAGSLDTQYF. The CDR3 nucleotides are TGCAGCGTGGGAACGGGACTAGCGGGGTCCCTAGATACGCAGTATTTT. The chain uses TRBV29-1 and TRBJ2-3, with 13 bases lining up with TRBD2. With 6 bases clipped from V and 5 bases from J, the junction kept 11 bases outside the gene matches. The CDR3 is made up of 16 amino acids. Per germline, CDR1 SQVTM and CDR2 ANQGSEA.

The chain links TRBV14 to TRBJ1-1; perhaps TRBD1 as D (5 bases). V was shortened by 4 bases and J by 8 bases, with 14 bases between the two germline ends. The CDR3 is 13 residues long. Germline V gene sequence: CDR1 SGHDN, CDR2 FVKESK. The CDR3 reads CASSPFVGVEAFF. The CDR3, as DNA: TGTGCCAGCAGCCCTTTCGTAGGGGTCGAAGCTTTCTTT.

The J gene is TRBJ2-7, the V gene TRBV11-2; 8 positions match TRBD2. The CDR3 has 14 amino acids. V shed 5 bases, J shed 2 bases, and the junction held 5 bases outside the gene matches. From germline, CDR1 is SGHAT and CDR2 FQNNGV. As DNA, the CDR3 is TGTGCCAGCAGCAAGATAGCGGGACCCTACGAGCAGTACTTC. Protein: CASSKIAGPYEQYF.

There are a few counts of this clone. The J gene is TRBJ2-2, the V gene TRBV2; TRBD2 matches at 13 bases. Germline V gene sequence: CDR1 SNHLY, CDR2 FYNNEI. This CDR3 has 15 amino acids. Germline trimming cut 6 bases from V and 7 bases from J; bases unmatched to any gene: 5. The CDR3 loop is CASRRTSGSRGELFF. The DNA of the CDR3 is TGTGCCAGCAGGAGGACTAGCGGGAGTCGCGGGGAGCTGTTTTTT.

The J gene is TRBJ1-4, the V gene TRBV11-2, with TRBD1 as a possible D gene (5 bases). Deletions cut 3 bases from V and 4 bases from J, with 12 bases between. This CDR3 contains 15 residues. CDR1 and CDR2 from the germline V gene are SGHAT and FQNNGV. In nucleotides, the CDR3 is TGTGCCAGCAGCTTGGGGGGATCCCTTAATGAAAAACTGTTTTTT. Translated, it gives CASSLGGSLNEKLFF.

The chain is built from TRBV28 and TRBJ1-5; a weak D match, TRBD1 (5 bases). Trimming removed 9 bases at V and 8 bases at J, with 17 bases between. The CDR3 consists of 13 residues. CDR1 is MDHEN, CDR2 SYDVKM, per germline. DNA for the CDR3: TGTGCCAGTAGATCCGTAGAGGGGAAGCCCCAGCATTTT. Translation gives CASRSVEGKPQHF.

The chain has TRBV7-2 and TRBJ2-2; unclear D gene. The CDR3 has 15 amino acids. Germline values: CDR1 SGHTA, CDR2 FQGNSA. Trimming took 3 bases from V and 2 from J, leaving 10 bases between them. The CDR3 loop reads CASSFVTTNTGELFF. CDR3 nucleotides: TGTGCCAGCAGCTTCGTAACTACTAACACCGGGGAGCTGTTTTTT.

This clone was seen a few times. J is TRBJ1-2 and V is TRBV4-3; D is unclear. This CDR3 contains 13 residues. Per the germline V gene, CDR1 is LGHNA and CDR2 is YSLEER. V was trimmed by 0 bases and J by 8 bases, leaving 10 bases between them. As DNA, the CDR3 is TGCGCCAGCAGCCAAGATGCGGGGTCGGGCTACACCTTC. It specifies CASSQDAGSGYTF.

V usage is TRBV20-1 and J usage is TRBJ1-1; D remains unclear. The germline V and J ends were trimmed by 1 base and 6 bases, with 6 bases remaining between them. CDR3 length: 11 amino acids. In germline, CDR1 is DFQATT, CDR2 SNEGSKA (reference sequence). The CDR3 loop is CSARVGPEAFF. DNA of the CDR3: TGCAGTGCTAGAGTAGGACCTGAAGCTTTCTTT.

The chain uses TRBV29-1 and TRBJ1-2, with TRBD1 as a possible D gene (6 bases). V shed 6 bases and J shed 6 bases, with 17 bases lying between them. The V gene's germline CDR1 is SQVTM and CDR2 ANQGSEA. The CDR3 is made up of 13 amino acids. As DNA, the CDR3 is TGCAGCGTGCTGGGACAACGCATCGATGGCTACACCTTC. Protein sequence: CSVLGQRIDGYTF. Variable domain in full (rest from reference TRBV29-1 and TRBJ1-2): SAVISQKPSRDICQRGTSLTIQCQVDSQVTMMFWYRQQPGQSLTLIATANQGSEATYESGFVIDKFPISRPNLTFSTLTVSNMSPEDSSIYLCSVLGQRIDGYTFGSGTRLTVV.

The chain employs TRBV6-1 and TRBJ2-7; D possibly corresponds to TRBD2 (5 bases). Germline loops: CDR1 MNHNS, CDR2 SASEGT. The CDR3 totals 13 residues. With 1 base removed from V and 5 bases from J, the gap between germline ends came to 9 bases. CDR3 sequence reads: CASSEGPGNEQYF. The CDR3 DNA is TGTGCCAGCAGTGAAGGGCCGGGGAACGAGCAGTACTTC.

CDR3 amino acids: CASSGQGLTNKNIQYF. The CDR3 DNA reads as TGTGCCAGCAGCGGACAGGGGCTGACTAACAAAAACATTCAGTACTTC. This rearrangement joins TRBV5-8 to TRBJ2-4, with 9 bases lining up with TRBD1. V lost 4 bases and J lost 3; bases outside the gene matches: 8. The CDR3 covers 16 residues. Germline V gene sequence: CDR1 SGHTS, CDR2 YDEGEE.

The rearrangement joins TRBV7-9 to TRBJ1-2, with a tentative D call TRBD1 (5 bases). CDR1 SEHNR and CDR2 FQNEAQ come from the germline V gene (reference sequence). Trimming shortened V by 3 bases and J by 3 bases, and 14 bases separated the two germline ends. This CDR3 comprises 15 residues. CDR3 sequence reads: CASSFGTALDYGYTF. CDR3 sequence (DNA): TGTGCCAGCAGCTTCGGGACGGCTCTCGACTATGGCTACACCTTC.

V is TRBV6-1 and J is TRBJ2-1, with D maybe TRBD1 (5 bases). Per germline, CDR1 MNHNS and CDR2 SASEGT. V gave up 1 base and J gave up 9 bases, with 16 bases separating them. The CDR3 sequence is 15 residues long. The CDR3 here is CASSEDVGLRTEQFF. The CDR3 DNA sequence: TGTGCCAGCAGTGAAGACGTGGGGCTCAGGACTGAGCAGTTCTTC.

The chain has TRBV11-2 and TRBJ1-2; D perhaps matches TRBD1 (6 bases). CDR1 and CDR2 (germline): SGHAT, FQNNGV. Trimming pared 5 bases from V and 3 bases from J, leaving 16 bases between. This CDR3 contains 15 residues. CDR3 nucleotide sequence: TGTGCCAGCAGCGCCAAGGGGGGAGGGTACTATGGCTACACCTTC. It specifies CASSAKGGGYYGYTF.

The rearrangement links TRBV7-6 to TRBJ2-5, with a tentative D call TRBD1 (6 bases). Trimming shortened V by 0 bases and J by 4 bases, and 15 bases separated the two germline ends. Germline assignment: CDR1 SGHVS and CDR2 FNYEAQ. This CDR3 is built from 16 residues. The CDR3 DNA reads as TGTGCCAGCAGCTTAGCGGGCAGGGGAAGAGGAGAGACCCAGTACTTC. As protein: CASSLAGRGRGETQYF.